Below are 10 T cell receptor beta chains sequenced from a single sample in a study of tissue T cells after allogeneic stem cell transplantation. Noted time point: mouse harvest day 7 after allogeneic transplant. The graft held 10^6 splenic CD5+ T cells and 10^7 T-cell-depleted bone marrow cells. Assay: immunoSEQ multiplex PCR; the TCRdb copy retains only in-frame clones and omits some. Of over 7,000 clones listed, over 40% were seen once; the top ten hold 6% to 7.5%. Sequencing input: gut tissue. These receptors came from a female BALB/c mouse given C57BL/6 T cells with graft-versus-host disease after an allogeneic hematopoietic cell transplant.

As regards this clone: Gene labels here are mouse ones. Read data end 1 residue before the CDR3 end; the end is taken from the germline J gene. This chain uses TRBV26 with TRBJ2-4; TRBD2 might be the D (6 bases). Germline V gene lookup returns CDR1 KGHPV and CDR2 FQNQEV (reference sequence). V was trimmed by 4 bases and J by 0 bases, leaving 8 bases between them. CDR3 length: 14 residues. The CDR3 spells CASSRDFSQNTLYF. CDR3 bases read: TGTGCCAGCAGTCGGGACTTTAGTCAAAACACCTTGTAC.

Of note for this clone: The genes and germline here are from mouse. The read is 1 residue too short to cover the CDR3 end, so that end is filled in from the germline J gene. The V call is TRBV3, the J call TRBJ1-1; 9 bases map to TRBD1. Germline lookup yields CDR1 SNHLY and CDR2 FYNGKV (reference sequence). V trimming: 6 bases; J trimming: 4 bases; junction bases outside the gene matches: 6. This CDR3 is built from 14 residues. The part of the CDR3 DNA that was read is TGTGCCAGCAGTCCCGGGACAGGGTCCACAGAAGTCTTC. Residues: CASSPGTGSTEVF. The whole CDR3 region reads CASSPGTGSTEVFF.

Concerning this clone itself: Germline and genes here are mouse. The read finishes 1 residue shy of the CDR3 end, and the germline J gene is used to complete it. This specimen includes other DNA sequences encoding the same CDR3. J is TRBJ2-2 and V is TRBV12-1; D is uncertain. The CDR3 totals 13 residues. The germline gives CDR1 SGHSN, CDR2 HYEKVE. The V and J ends lost 3 bases and 1 base respectively, with 5 bases between them. The CDR3 protein is CASSGRNTGQLYF. The part of the CDR3 DNA that was read is TGTGCCAGCTCTGGCAGAAACACCGGGCAGCTCTAC.

This clone was detected a few times. Germline and genes here are mouse. The read is 1 residue too short to cover the CDR3 end, so that end is filled in from the germline J gene. The chain carries TRBV26 and TRBJ1-3; D call uncertain. The CDR3 runs to 12 residues. V gave up 8 bases and J gave up 0 bases, with 5 bases separating them. The germline V gene has CDR1 KGHPV and CDR2 FQNQEV (reference sequence). The part of the CDR3 DNA that was read is TGTGCCAGCGGATATTCTGGAAATACGCTCTAT. Its protein product is CASGYSGNTLY. The CDR3 in full is CASGYSGNTLYF.

For this clone: All gene names here are mouse names. The read ends 1 residue before the CDR3 terminus; that terminus is restored from the germline J gene. The J gene is TRBJ2-3, the V gene TRBV13-2; D is unresolved. V gave up 4 bases and J gave up 0 bases, with 9 bases separating them. This CDR3 is 14 amino acids long. Germline CDR1 is NNHNN and CDR2 is SYGAGS (reference sequence). CDR3 residues: CASGMDGSAETLYF. Partial CDR3 DNA: TGTGCCAGCGGTATGGACGGTAGTGCAGAAACGCTGTAT.

This clone was picked up a small number of times. Each gene name is a mouse one. The missing CDR3 end, 1 residue past where the read stops, is filled in from the germline J gene. The V gene is TRBV26, the J gene TRBJ2-2; possibly TRBD1 for D (5 bases). CDR3 size: 14 residues. Germline V lookup: CDR1 KGHPV, CDR2 FQNQEV (reference sequence). V lost 3 bases, J lost 7 bases, and 12 bases lay in between. The sequenced part of the CDR3 DNA is TGTGCCAGCAGTCTTCCCAGGGCGGGCGGGCAGCTCTAC. Translating gives CASSLPRAGGQLY. The complete CDR3 reads CASSLPRAGGQLYF.

In its sample, this clone ranks as medium-sized. The gene symbols are mouse symbols. CDR3 protein: CSSSQSRNSDYTF. CDR3 bases read: TGCTCCAGCAGTCAATCTCGGAACTCCGACTACACC. The chain is built from TRBV23 and TRBJ1-2. The read comes to an end 1 residue before the CDR3 does, leaving the germline J gene to fill in the end. Germline loops: CDR1 KGHTA, CDR2 FQNQQP. The CDR3 runs 13 residues.

In the case of this clone: Genes and germline are mouse. The read stops 1 residue short of the end of the CDR3; the missing end is completed from the germline J gene. This chain joins TRBV13-2 and TRBJ2-5, with 7 bases identical to TRBD2. With V trimmed by 0 bases and J by 7 bases, 8 bases remained unmatched. The V gene's germline CDR1 is NNHNN and CDR2 SYGAGS (reference sequence). The CDR3 runs to 15 residues. CDR3 DNA (partial): TGTGCCAGCGGTGATGAGGTTGGGGGGAGGAACACCCAGTAC. It encodes CASGDEVGGRNTQY. The whole CDR3 protein reads CASGDEVGGRNTQYF.

A single count supports this clone. Gene names refer to mouse genes. The read stops 1 residue short of the end of the CDR3; the missing end is completed from the germline J gene. This chain links TRBV2 with TRBJ2-5, with a possible D match to TRBD2 (5 bases). The V and J ends lost 0 bases and 0 bases respectively, with 7 bases between them. Germline assignment: CDR1 LGHNA and CDR2 YSYQKL. This CDR3 has 15 amino acids. The CDR3 bases that were read are TGTGCCAGCAGCCAAGACTGGGATAACCAAGACACCCAGTAC. It specifies CASSQDWDNQDTQY. The CDR3, in full, reads CASSQDWDNQDTQYF. Based on the CDR3 plus reference TRBV2 and TRBJ2-5, the full variable domain is DPKIIQKPKYLVAVTGSEKILICEQYLGHNAMYWYRQSAKKPLEFMFSYSYQKLMDNQTASSRFQPQSSKKNHLDLQITALKPDDSATYFCASSQDWDNQDTQYFGPGTRLLVL.

With respect to this clone: The gene names given are mouse names. The read terminates 1 residue ahead of where the CDR3 ends, so the germline J gene completes it. The chain uses TRBV26 and TRBJ2-4; the D gene is possibly TRBD1 (6 bases). The CDR3 covers 15 residues. Germline V gene data show CDR1 as KGHPV and CDR2 as FQNQEV (reference sequence). The V and J ends lost 4 bases and 2 bases respectively, with 13 bases between them. The DNA read from the CDR3 is TGTGCCAGCAGTCCCTCCGGGACACCTCAAAACACCTTGTAC. Translation: CASSPSGTPQNTLY. The entire CDR3 sequence reads CASSPSGTPQNTLYF.